This T cell receptor (beta chain) was captured in a study of T cell repertoires in cytomegalovirus infection. The overall study: As its CMV epitopes, the study selected recently identified HLA-C-restricted and well-studied HLA-B-restricted targets. Evidence of both CMV infection and a matching HLA type came from public TCR beta signatures. Regarding the study as a whole: Dominating the ex vivo response were HLA-C-restricted CMV-specific TCR beta clonotypes.

MiXCR, run by TCRdb on the reads, gives a single entry per CDR3 protein. The repertoire has some 900,000 distinct CDR3 sequences, roughly 33% of them found once; the top ten carry around 12%. V was pared by 4 bases and J by 2 bases, with 5 bases of the junction left unmatched. This CDR3 region has 15 residues. Per germline, CDR1 LNHDA and CDR2 SQIVND (reference sequence). With regard to this clonotype: Its antigen is not known.

Sequenced material: cultured CD8+ T cells from PBMCs, taken from culture after CMV antigen stimulation. This sequence was found in a human donor in good health (CMV status not recorded). Some clones in this sample may be carry-over from other donors' samples. The rearrangement links TRBV19 to TRBJ2-7; 10 nucleotides line up with TRBD2. CDR3 nucleotide sequence: TGTGCCAGTAGTACGTTAGCGGGGGGCACCTACGAGCAGTACTTC. Its translation is CASSTLAGGTYEQYF.